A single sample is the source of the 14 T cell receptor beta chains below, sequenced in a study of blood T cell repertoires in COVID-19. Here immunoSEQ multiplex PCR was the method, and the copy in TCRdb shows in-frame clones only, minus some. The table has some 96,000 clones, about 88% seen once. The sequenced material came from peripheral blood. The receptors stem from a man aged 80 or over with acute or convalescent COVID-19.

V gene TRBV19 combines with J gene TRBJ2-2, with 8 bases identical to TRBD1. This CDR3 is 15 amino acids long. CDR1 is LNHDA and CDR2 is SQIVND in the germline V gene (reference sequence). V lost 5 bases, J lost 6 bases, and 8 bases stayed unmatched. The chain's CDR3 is CASSSDREQAGELFF. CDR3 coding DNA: TGTGCCAGTAGTTCGGACAGGGAGCAAGCCGGGGAGCTGTTTTTT. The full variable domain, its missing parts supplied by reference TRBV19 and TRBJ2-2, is DGGITQSPKYLFRKEGQNVTLSCEQNLNHDAMYWYRQDPGQGLRLIYYSQIVNDFQKGDIAEGYSVSREKKESFPLTVTSAQKNPTAFYLCASSSDREQAGELFFGEGSRLTVL.

CDR3 amino acids: CASSGWGLDNEQYF. CDR3 nucleotides: TGTGCCAGCAGTGGATGGGGACTGGACAACGAGCAGTACTTC. The V gene is TRBV6-4, the J gene TRBJ2-7; a weak D match, TRBD2 (6 bases). This CDR3 region has 14 residues. Germline CDR1 reads MRHNA; CDR2 reads SNTAGT. With 4 bases removed from V and 5 bases from J, the gap between germline ends came to 15 bases.

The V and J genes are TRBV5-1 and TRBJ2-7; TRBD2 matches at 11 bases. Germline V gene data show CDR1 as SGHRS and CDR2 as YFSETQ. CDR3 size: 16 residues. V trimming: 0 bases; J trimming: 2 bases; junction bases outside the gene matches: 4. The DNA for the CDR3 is TGCGCCAGCAGCTTGGATAGCGGGAGGGTAACCTACGAGCAGTACTTC. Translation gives CASSLDSGRVTYEQYF.

The CDR3 here is CASSQVGSNYEQYF. CDR3 nucleotide sequence: TGTGCCAGCAGCCAAGTAGGGAGCAACTACGAGCAGTACTTC. V gene TRBV3-1 (or the pseudogene TRBV3-2) combines with J gene TRBJ2-7; D perhaps matches TRBD2 (5 bases). Germline V gives CDR1 LGHDT, CDR2 YNNKEL (reference sequence). The germline V and J ends were trimmed by 1 base and 3 bases, with 10 bases remaining between them. The CDR3 sequence is 14 residues long.

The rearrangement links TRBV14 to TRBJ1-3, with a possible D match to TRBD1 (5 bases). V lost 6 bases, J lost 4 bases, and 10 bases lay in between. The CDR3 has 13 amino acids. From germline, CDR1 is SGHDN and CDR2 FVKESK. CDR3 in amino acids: CASSPNRGNTIYF. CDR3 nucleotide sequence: TGTGCCAGCAGTCCGAACAGGGGAAACACCATATATTTT. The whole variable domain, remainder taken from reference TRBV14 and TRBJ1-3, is EAGVTQFPSHSVIEKGQTVTLRCDPISGHDNLYWYRRVMGKEIKFLLHFVKESKQDESGMPNNRFLAERTGGTYSTLKVQPAELEDSGVYFCASSPNRGNTIYFGEGSWLTVV.

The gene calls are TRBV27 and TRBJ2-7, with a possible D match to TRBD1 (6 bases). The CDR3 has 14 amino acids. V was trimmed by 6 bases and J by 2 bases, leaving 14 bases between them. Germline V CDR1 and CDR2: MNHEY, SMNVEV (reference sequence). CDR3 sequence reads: CASRYGTTTYEQYF. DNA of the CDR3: TGTGCCAGCAGATACGGGACAACAACCTACGAGCAGTACTTC.

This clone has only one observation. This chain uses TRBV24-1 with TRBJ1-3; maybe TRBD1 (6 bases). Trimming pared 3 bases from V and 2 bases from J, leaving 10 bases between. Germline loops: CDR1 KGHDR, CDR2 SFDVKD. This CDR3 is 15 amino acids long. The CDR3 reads CATSDTGGPGNTIYF. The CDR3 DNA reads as TGTGCCACCAGTGATACCGGGGGGCCTGGAAACACCATATATTTT.

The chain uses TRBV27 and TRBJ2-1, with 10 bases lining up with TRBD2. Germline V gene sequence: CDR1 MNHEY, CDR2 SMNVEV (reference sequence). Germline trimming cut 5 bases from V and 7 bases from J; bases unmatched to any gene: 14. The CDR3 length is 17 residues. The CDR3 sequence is CASSLLLSGRAPNEQFF. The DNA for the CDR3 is TGTGCCAGCAGTCTCCTTCTAAGCGGGAGGGCCCCGAATGAGCAGTTCTTC.

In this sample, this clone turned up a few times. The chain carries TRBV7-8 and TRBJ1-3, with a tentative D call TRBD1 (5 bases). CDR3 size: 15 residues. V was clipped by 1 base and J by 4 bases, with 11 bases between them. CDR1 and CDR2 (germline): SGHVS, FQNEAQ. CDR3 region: CASSLVGASGNTIYF. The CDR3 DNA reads TGTGCCAGCAGCTTAGTTGGGGCTTCGGGAAACACCATATATTTT.

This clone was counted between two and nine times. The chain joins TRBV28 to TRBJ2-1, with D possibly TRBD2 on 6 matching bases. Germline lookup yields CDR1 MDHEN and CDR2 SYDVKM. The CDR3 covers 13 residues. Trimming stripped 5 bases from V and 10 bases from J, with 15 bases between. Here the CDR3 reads CASSPPSVGEQFF. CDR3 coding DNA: TGTGCCAGCAGTCCCCCTAGCGTCGGGGAGCAGTTCTTC.

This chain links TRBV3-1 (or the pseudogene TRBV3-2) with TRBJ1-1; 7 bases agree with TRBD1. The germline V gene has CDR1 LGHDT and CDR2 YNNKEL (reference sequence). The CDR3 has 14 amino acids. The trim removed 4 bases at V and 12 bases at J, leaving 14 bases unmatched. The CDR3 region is CASSPSPQGVSTFF. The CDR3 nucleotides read TGTGCCAGCAGCCCGAGCCCCCAGGGGGTGTCTACTTTCTTT.

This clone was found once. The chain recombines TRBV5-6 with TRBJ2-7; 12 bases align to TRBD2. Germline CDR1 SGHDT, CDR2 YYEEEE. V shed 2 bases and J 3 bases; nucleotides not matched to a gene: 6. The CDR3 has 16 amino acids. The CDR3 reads CASSLPRTSGNYEQYF. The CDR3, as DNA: TGTGCCAGCAGCTTACCACGGACTAGCGGGAACTACGAGCAGTACTTC.

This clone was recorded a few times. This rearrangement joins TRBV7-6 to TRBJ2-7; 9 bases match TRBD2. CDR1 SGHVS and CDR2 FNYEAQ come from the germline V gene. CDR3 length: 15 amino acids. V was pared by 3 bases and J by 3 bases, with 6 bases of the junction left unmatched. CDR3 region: CASSFCGRAHYEQYF. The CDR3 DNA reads TGTGCCAGCAGCTTTTGCGGGAGGGCCCACTACGAGCAGTACTTC. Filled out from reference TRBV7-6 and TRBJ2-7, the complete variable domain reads GAGVSQSPRYKVTKRGQDVALRCDPISGHVSLYWYRQALGQGPEFLTYFNYEAQQDKSGLPNDRFSAERPEGSISTLTIQRTEQRDSAMYRCASSFCGRAHYEQYFGPGTRLTVT.

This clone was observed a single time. The CDR3 sequence is CASSVSAGISSYNEQFF. The CDR3 nucleotides are TGTGCCAGCAGCGTCTCAGCGGGGATTAGCTCCTACAATGAGCAGTTCTTC. V gene TRBV9 combines with J gene TRBJ2-1; 7 bases match TRBD2. The CDR3 covers 17 residues. The germline V gene encodes CDR1 SGDLS and CDR2 YYNGEE. With 2 bases clipped from V and 0 bases from J, the junction kept 8 bases outside the gene matches.